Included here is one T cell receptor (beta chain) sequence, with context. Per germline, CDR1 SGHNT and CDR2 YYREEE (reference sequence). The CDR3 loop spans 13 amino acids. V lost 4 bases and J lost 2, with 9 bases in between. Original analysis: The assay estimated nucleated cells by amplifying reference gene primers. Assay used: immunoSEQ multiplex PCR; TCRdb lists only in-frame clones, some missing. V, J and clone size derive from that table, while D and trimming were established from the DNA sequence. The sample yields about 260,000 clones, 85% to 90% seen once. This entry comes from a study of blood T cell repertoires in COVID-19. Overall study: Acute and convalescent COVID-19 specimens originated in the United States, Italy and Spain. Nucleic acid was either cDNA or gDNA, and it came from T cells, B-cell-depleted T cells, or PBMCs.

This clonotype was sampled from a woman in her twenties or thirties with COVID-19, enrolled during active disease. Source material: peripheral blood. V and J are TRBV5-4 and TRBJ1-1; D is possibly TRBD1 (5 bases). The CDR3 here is CASSTDTNTEAFF. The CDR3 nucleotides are TGTGCCAGCAGCACGGACACAAACACTGAAGCTTTCTTT. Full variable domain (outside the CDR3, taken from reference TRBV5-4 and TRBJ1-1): ETGVTQSPTHLIKTRGQQVTLRCSSQSGHNTVSWYQQALGQGPQFIFQYYREEENGRGNFPPRFSGLQFPNYSSELNVNALELDDSALYLCASSTDTNTEAFFGQGTRLTVV.